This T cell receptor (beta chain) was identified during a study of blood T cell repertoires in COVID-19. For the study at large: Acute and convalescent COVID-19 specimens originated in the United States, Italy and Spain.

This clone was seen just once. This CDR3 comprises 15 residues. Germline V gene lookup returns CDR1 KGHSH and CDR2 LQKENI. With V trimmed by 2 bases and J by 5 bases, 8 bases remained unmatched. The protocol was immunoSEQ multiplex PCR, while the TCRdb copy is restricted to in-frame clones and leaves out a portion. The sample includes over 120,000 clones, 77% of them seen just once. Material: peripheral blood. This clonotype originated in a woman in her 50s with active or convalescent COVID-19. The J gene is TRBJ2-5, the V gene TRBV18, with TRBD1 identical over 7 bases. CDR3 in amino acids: CASSPAQGVPETQYF. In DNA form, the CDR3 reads TGTGCCAGCTCACCAGCCCAGGGGGTTCCGGAGACCCAGTACTTC. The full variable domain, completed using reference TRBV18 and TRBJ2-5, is NAGVMQNPRHLVRRRGQEARLRCSPMKGHSHVYWYRQLPEEGLKFMVYLQKENIIDESGMPKERFSAEFPKEGPSILRIQQVVRGDSAAYFCASSPAQGVPETQYFGPGTRLLVL.